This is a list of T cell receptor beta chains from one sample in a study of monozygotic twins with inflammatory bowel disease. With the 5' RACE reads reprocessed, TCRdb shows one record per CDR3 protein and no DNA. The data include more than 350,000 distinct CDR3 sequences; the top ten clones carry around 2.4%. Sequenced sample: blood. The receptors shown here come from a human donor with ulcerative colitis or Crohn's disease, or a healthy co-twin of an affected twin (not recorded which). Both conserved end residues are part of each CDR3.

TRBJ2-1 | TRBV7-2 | CASSFTGGLDEQFF
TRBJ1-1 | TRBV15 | CATSRDLISAEAFF
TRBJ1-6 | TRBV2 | CASSRTGGPITGSPLHF
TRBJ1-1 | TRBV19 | CASSFYTGATTEAFF
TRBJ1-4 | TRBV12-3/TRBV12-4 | CASSLAPEGAGEKLFF
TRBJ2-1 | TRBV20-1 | CSARVAVRNEQFF
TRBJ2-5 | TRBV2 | CASSERGKPQETQYF
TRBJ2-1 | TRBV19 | CASRQGPTIQQFF
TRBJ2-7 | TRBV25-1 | CASSESPGSSYEQYF
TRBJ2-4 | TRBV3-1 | CASSQGRQIAKNIQYF
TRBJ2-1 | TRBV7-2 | CASSLSLPLFF
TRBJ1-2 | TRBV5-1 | CASSLGTGTVYGYTF
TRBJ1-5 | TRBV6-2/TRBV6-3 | CASRLGAVQPQHF
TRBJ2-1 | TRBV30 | CAWSPFAGLTYNEQFF
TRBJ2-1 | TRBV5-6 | CAGFRLADYNEQFF
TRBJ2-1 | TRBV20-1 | CSAYTGTENNEQFF
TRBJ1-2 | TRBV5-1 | CASSPRTGGEYGYTF
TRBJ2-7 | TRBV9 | CASSVETGTTFYEQYF
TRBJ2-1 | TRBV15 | CATSRDAVSYNEQFF
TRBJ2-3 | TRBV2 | CASRRAGTQTDTQYF
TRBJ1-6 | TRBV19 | CASSIGQGKTNSPLHF
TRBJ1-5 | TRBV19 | CATDFNQPQHF
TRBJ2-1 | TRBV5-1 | CASSLTTSGVGQFF
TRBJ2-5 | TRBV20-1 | CSARVAGGQETQYF
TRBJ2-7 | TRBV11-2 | CASSPYPRVGDTKLSYEQYF
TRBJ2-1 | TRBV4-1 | CASTPLQGSYNEQFF
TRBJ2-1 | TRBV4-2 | CASSQERLAGGDEQFF
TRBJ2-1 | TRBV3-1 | CASSQDFGGEQFF
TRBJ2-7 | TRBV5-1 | CASSEEGYSSYEQYF
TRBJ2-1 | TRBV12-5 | CASGLVSPQLRNEQFF
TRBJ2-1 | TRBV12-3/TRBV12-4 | CASSLGLAGYEQFF
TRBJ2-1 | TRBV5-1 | CASRGPYNEQFF
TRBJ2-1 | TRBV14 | CASSQSGLLWGSRQQLFKNEQFF
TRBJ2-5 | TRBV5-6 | CASTGGQGVSETQYF
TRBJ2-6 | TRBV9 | CASSAPLRGANVLTF
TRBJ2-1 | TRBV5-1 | CASSMQGFPEYNEQFF
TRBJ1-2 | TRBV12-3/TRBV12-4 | CASTLNGAQSYGYTF
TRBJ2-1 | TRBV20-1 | CSASLPGGRGNEQFF
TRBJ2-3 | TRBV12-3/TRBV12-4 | CASSFQAGDTQYF
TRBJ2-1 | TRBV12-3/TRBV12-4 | CASTPEIAAYNEQFF